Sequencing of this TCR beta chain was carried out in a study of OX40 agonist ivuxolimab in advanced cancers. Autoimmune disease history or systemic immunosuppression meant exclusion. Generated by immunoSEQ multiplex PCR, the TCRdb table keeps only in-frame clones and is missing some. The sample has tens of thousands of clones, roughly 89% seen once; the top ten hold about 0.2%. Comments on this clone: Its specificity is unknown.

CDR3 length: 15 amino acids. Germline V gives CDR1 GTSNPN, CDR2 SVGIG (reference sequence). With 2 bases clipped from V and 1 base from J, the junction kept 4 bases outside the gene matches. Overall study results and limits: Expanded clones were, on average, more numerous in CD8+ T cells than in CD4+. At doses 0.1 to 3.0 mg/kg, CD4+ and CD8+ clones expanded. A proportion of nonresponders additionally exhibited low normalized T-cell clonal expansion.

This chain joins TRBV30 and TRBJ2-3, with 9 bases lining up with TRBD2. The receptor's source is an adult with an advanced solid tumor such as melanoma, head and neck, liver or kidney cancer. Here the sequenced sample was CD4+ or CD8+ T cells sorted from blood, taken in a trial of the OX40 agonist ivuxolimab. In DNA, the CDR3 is TGTGCCTGGAGTTTGGCTAGCGGGGGCACAGATACGCAGTATTTT. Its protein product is CAWSLASGGTDTQYF. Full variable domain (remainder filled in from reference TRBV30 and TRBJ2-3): SQTIHQWPATLVQPVGSPLSLECTVEGTSNPNLYWYRQAAGRGLQLLFYSVGIGQISSEVPQNLSASRPQDRQFILSSKKLLLSDSGFYLCAWSLASGGTDTQYFGPGTRLTVL.